The 16 T cell receptor beta chains in this list originate from one sample, sequenced in a study of cytomegalovirus exposure and HLA in healthy donors. Use of 60 Vbeta and 13 Jbeta primers characterized the PCR. Measured with immunoSEQ multiplex PCR; TCRdb has only the in-frame clones, and not every one. This table lists about 200,000 clones. Sequenced: PBMCs. These receptors all stem from a girl under 10 years old in good health and CMV-seropositive.

This chain uses TRBV29-1 with TRBJ2-7, with 7 bases that match TRBD1. Germline assignment: CDR1 SQVTM and CDR2 ANQGSEA. The V and J ends lost 5 bases and 6 bases, in that order; junction bases with no gene match: 13. This CDR3 region has 14 residues. The CDR3 DNA sequence: TGCAGCGTTTCAACTGACAGGGTGGTAGGCGAGCAGTACTTC. It yields the protein CSVSTDRVVGEQYF.

The chain is built from TRBV10-3 and TRBJ1-1; 12 nucleotides match TRBD1. CDR1 is ENHRY, CDR2 SYGVKD, per germline. V was clipped by 4 bases and J by 3 bases; unmatched bases: 12. The CDR3 spans 18 residues. CDR3 nucleotide sequence: TGTGCCATCAGTGGGCTTGGGGACAGGGGGCGATCGGACACTGAAGCTTTCTTT. Translated, it gives CAISGLGDRGRSDTEAFF.

The chain employs TRBV6-1 and TRBJ1-1; maybe TRBD1 (5 bases). V lost 6 bases and J 5 bases, leaving 13 bases between the germline ends. In germline, CDR1 is MNHNS, CDR2 SASEGT. The CDR3 totals 13 residues. CDR3 region: CASRRPGGTEAFF. Written as DNA, the CDR3 is TGTGCCAGCAGACGCCCGGGGGGTACTGAAGCTTTCTTT.

The chain is built from TRBV27 and TRBJ2-7, with a weak D call TRBD2 (5 bases). Germline CDR1 and CDR2: MNHEY and SMNVEV (reference sequence). There are 16 residues in the CDR3. The germline V and J ends were trimmed by 0 bases and 2 bases, with 14 bases remaining between them. DNA of the CDR3: TGTGCCAGCAGTTTATCTATAGCGAGGCGGGCCTACGAGCAGTACTTC. It translates to CASSLSIARRAYEQYF.

This chain joins TRBV4-1 and TRBJ2-7; 7 nucleotides line up with TRBD1. This CDR3 has 17 residues. In germline, CDR1 is MGHRA, CDR2 YSYEKL. V was clipped by 2 bases and J by 2 bases; unmatched bases: 12. The CDR3 is CASSQPIRTGTPYEQYF. CDR3 bases: TGCGCCAGCAGCCAACCCATAAGGACAGGAACCCCCTACGAGCAGTACTTC.

The chain combines TRBV28 with TRBJ2-1, with a possible D match to TRBD1 (6 bases). Germline values: CDR1 MDHEN, CDR2 SYDVKM. Deletions cut 6 bases from V and 7 bases from J, with 16 bases between. CDR3 length: 14 amino acids. CDR3 loop: CASSEAGERNEQFF. In DNA, the CDR3 is TGTGCCAGCAGCGAGGCAGGGGAAAGAAATGAGCAGTTCTTC.

The rearrangement uses TRBV9 and TRBJ2-3; TRBD2 matches 7 bases. CDR1 and CDR2 from the germline V gene are SGDLS and YYNGEE. The length of the CDR3 is 17 residues. V lost 0 bases, J lost 0 bases, and 7 bases stayed unmatched. The CDR3 nucleotides are TGTGCCAGCAGCGTAGGGGCTCGGGGGGTTAGCACAGATACGCAGTATTTT. Its translation is CASSVGARGVSTDTQYF.

This chain joins TRBV27 and TRBJ2-7; D is perhaps TRBD2 (6 bases). V was shortened by 8 bases and J by 2 bases, with 28 bases between the two germline ends. The germline gives CDR1 MNHEY, CDR2 SMNVEV (reference sequence). CDR3 length: 18 residues. CDR3 protein: CASQRNIPRGGGTYEQYF. DNA for the CDR3: TGTGCCAGCCAACGAAACATTCCTCGGGGTGGCGGGACCTACGAGCAGTACTTC.

The chain recombines TRBV7-6 with TRBJ2-3; 7 bases fit TRBD2. The CDR3 runs 16 residues. Per germline, CDR1 SGHVS and CDR2 FNYEAQ. Trimming cost V 1 base and J 3 bases; bases outside gene matches: 7. CDR3 in amino acids: CASSLGAGVGTDTQYF. CDR3 bases: TGTGCCAGCAGCTTAGGGGCGGGAGTAGGGACAGATACGCAGTATTTT. Full variable domain (outside the CDR3, taken from reference TRBV7-6 and TRBJ2-3): GAGVSQSPRYKVTKRGQDVALRCDPISGHVSLYWYRQALGQGPEFLTYFNYEAQQDKSGLPNDRFSAERPEGSISTLTIQRTEQRDSAMYRCASSLGAGVGTDTQYFGPGTRLTVL.

On this clone: Mismatch with germline at one junction end may stem from a read error. The chain has TRBV30 and TRBJ2-3; possibly TRBD1 for D (6 bases). Germline-derived CDR1 and CDR2 are GTSNPN and SVGIG (reference sequence). The CDR3 has 16 residues. The CDR3 region has the DNA TGTGCCTGGAGTGTACGAAGGGGGATCAAGACAGGTACGCAGTATTTT. Translation gives CAWSVRRGIKTGTQYF.

This rearrangement joins TRBV11-2 to TRBJ2-1; D unresolved. The CDR3 is made up of 14 amino acids. Between the trimmed V and J ends, which lost 1 base and 0 bases, there was a span of 4 bases. Germline V lookup: CDR1 SGHAT, CDR2 FQNNGV. The CDR3 here is CASSLASSYNEQFF. The CDR3 DNA sequence: TGTGCCAGCAGCTTAGCGAGCTCCTACAATGAGCAGTTCTTC. Full variable domain (missing parts from reference TRBV11-2 and TRBJ2-1): EAGVAQSPRYKIIEKRQSVAFWCNPISGHATLYWYQQILGQGPKLLIQFQNNGVVDDSQLPKDRFSAERLKGVDSTLKIQPAKLEDSAVYLCASSLASSYNEQFFGPGTRLTVL.

The genes are TRBV5-1 and TRBJ1-1; D ambiguous. Trimming removed 4 bases from V and 3 bases from J, with 28 bases in between. The CDR3 is made up of 19 amino acids. Per the germline V gene, CDR1 is SGHRS and CDR2 is YFSETQ. The CDR3 sequence is CASSPGRGTSDAWHTEAFF. DNA of the CDR3: TGCGCCAGCAGCCCCGGTCGGGGAACCTCGGACGCATGGCACACTGAAGCTTTCTTT. Full variable domain (missing parts from reference TRBV5-1 and TRBJ1-1): KAGVTQTPRYLIKTRGQQVTLSCSPISGHRSVSWYQQTPGQGLQFLFEYFSETQRNKGNFPGRFSGRQFSNSRSEMNVSTLELGDSALYLCASSPGRGTSDAWHTEAFFGQGTRLTVV.

The CDR3 DNA reads as TGTGCCAGCAGCTTAAGGGGTCAGACCCTAGAGACCCAGTACTTC. It yields the protein CASSLRGQTLETQYF. The chain couples TRBV11-1 to TRBJ2-5; perhaps TRBD1 as D (5 bases). V lost 2 bases and J 4 bases, leaving 14 bases between the germline ends. CDR3 size: 15 residues. CDR1 is SGHAT and CDR2 is FQDESV in the germline V gene (reference sequence).

The rearrangement links TRBV7-9 to TRBJ1-2, with D unclear. Germline V gene data show CDR1 as SEHNR and CDR2 as FQNEAQ (reference sequence). V dropped 1 base and J dropped 5 bases, with 8 bases sitting between them. CDR3 length: 13 residues. The CDR3 nucleotides read TGTGCCAGCAGCTTAGACGGGAAATATGGCTACACCTTC. This codes for CASSLDGKYGYTF.

In DNA form, the CDR3 reads TGTGCCAGCAGCCGAGGGTCCACCAACACCGGGGAGCTGTTTTTT. Protein: CASSRGSTNTGELFF. The rearrangement uses TRBV11-2 and TRBJ2-2, with D possibly being TRBD2 (5 bases). CDR3 length: 15 amino acids. Germline CDR1 is SGHAT and CDR2 is FQNNGV. Trimming shortened V by 5 bases and J by 2 bases, and 12 bases separated the two germline ends. Full variable domain (rest looked up from reference TRBV11-2 and TRBJ2-2): EAGVAQSPRYKIIEKRQSVAFWCNPISGHATLYWYQQILGQGPKLLIQFQNNGVVDDSQLPKDRFSAERLKGVDSTLKIQPAKLEDSAVYLCASSRGSTNTGELFFGEGSRLTVL.

This sequence joins TRBV2 and TRBJ2-3, with 12 bases fitting TRBD2. The V gene end was trimmed by 3 bases and the J gene end by 9 bases; junction bases not matched to a gene: 7. CDR1 SNHLY and CDR2 FYNNEI come from the germline V gene. The CDR3 covers 15 residues. The CDR3 region has the DNA TGTGCCAGCAGTGACGAGACTAGCGGGAGTCAGACGCAGTATTTT. Translating gives CASSDETSGSQTQYF.